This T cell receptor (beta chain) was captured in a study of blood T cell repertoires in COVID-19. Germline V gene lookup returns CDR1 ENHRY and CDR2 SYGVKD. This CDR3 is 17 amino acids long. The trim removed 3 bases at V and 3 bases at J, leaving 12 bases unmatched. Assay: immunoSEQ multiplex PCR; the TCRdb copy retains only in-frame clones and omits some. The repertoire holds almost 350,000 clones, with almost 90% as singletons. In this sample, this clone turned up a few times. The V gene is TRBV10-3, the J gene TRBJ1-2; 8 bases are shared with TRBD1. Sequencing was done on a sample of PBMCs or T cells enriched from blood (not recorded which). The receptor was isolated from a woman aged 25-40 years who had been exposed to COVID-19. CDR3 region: CAISDSLVSGGDYGYTF. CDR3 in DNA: TGTGCCATCAGTGATTCATTGGTGTCAGGGGGCGACTATGGCTACACCTTC.